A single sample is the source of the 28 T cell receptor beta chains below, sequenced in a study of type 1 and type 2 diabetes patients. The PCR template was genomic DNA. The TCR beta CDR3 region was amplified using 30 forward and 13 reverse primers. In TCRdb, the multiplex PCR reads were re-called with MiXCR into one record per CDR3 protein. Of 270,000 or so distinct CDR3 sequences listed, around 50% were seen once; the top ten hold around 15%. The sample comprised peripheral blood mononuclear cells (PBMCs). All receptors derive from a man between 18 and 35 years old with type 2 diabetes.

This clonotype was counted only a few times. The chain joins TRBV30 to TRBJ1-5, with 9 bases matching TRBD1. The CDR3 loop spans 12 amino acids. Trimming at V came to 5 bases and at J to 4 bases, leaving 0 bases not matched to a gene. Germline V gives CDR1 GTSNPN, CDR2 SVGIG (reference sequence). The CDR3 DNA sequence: TGTGCCTGGGGGACAGGGAATCAGCCCCAGCATTTT. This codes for CAWGTGNQPQHF.

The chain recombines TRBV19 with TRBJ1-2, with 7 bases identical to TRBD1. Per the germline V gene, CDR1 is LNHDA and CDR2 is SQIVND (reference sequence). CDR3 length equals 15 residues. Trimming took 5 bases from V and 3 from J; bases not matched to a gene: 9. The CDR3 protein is CASSPGQPAHYGYTF. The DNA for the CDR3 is TGTGCCAGTAGTCCGGGACAGCCAGCTCACTATGGCTACACCTTC.

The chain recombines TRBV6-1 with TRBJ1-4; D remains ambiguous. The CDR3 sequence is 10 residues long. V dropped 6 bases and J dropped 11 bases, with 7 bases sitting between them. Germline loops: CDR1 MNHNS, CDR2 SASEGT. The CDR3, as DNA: TGTGCCAGCAGAAAGGTGAAACTGTTTTTT. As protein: CASRKVKLFF.

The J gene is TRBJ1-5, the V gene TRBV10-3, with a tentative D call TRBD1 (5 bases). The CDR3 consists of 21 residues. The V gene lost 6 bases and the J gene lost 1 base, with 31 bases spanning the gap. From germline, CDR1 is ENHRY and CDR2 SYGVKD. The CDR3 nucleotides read TGTGCCATCAGCCCGATATCCGACAGATTCCTGGTCGTATGGAGCAATCAGCCCCAGCATTTT. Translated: CAISPISDRFLVVWSNQPQHF.

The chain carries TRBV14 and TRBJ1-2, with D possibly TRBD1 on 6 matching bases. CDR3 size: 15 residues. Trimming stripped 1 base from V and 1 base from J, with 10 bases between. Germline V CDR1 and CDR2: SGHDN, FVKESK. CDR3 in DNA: TGTGCCAGCAGCCAAGGACGGACAGTTAACTATGGCTACACCTTC. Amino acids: CASSQGRTVNYGYTF. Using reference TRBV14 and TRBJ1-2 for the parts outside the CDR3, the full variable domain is EAGVTQFPSHSVIEKGQTVTLRCDPISGHDNLYWYRRVMGKEIKFLLHFVKESKQDESGMPNNRFLAERTGGTYSTLKVQPAELEDSGVYFCASSQGRTVNYGYTFGSGTRLTVV.

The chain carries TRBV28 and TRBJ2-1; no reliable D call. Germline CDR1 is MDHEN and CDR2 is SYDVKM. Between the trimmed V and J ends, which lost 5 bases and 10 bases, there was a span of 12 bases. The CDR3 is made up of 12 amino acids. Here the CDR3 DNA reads TGTGCCAGCAGTCTCCTCGACTCCGAGCAGTTCTTC. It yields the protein CASSLLDSEQFF.

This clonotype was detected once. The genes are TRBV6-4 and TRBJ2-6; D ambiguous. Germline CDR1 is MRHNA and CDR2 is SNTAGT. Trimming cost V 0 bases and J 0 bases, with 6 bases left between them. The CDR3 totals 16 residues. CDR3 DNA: TGTGCCAGCAGTGACTCGGTCAGCTCTGGGGCCAACGTCCTGACTTTC. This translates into CASSDSVSSGANVLTF.

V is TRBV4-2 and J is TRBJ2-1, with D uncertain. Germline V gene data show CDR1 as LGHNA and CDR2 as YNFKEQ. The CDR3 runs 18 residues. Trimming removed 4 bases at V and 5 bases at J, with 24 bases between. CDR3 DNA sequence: TGTGCCAGCAGCCGCTTGGACGCGACTGGGCCAAACGACAATGAGCAGTTCTTC. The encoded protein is CASSRLDATGPNDNEQFF.

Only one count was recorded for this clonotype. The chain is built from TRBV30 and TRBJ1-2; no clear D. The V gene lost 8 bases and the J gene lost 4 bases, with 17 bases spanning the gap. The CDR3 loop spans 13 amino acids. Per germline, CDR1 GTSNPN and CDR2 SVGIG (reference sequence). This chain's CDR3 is CASSISGIYGYTF. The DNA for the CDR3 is TGTGCCAGTAGTATATCGGGAATCTATGGCTACACCTTC.

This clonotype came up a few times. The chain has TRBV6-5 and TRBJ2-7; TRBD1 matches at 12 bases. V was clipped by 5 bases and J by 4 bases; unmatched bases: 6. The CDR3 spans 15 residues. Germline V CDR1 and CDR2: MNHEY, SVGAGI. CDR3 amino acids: CASSDPGQGAYEQYF. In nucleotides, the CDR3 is TGTGCCAGCAGTGACCCGGGACAGGGGGCTTACGAGCAGTACTTC.

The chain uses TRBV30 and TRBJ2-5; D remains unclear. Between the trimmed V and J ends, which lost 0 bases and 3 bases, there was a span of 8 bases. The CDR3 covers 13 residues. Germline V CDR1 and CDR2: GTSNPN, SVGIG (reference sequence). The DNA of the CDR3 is TGTGCCTGGAGTGTATGGACCAAAGAGACCCAGTACTTC. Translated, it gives CAWSVWTKETQYF.

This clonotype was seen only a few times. CDR3 sequence reads: CASSGSGGIPYGYTF. The CDR3, as DNA: TGTGCCAGCAGCGGCTCGGGCGGGATCCCTTATGGCTACACCTTC. V gene TRBV9 combines with J gene TRBJ1-2, with D unclear. The length of the CDR3 is 15 residues. In germline, CDR1 is SGDLS, CDR2 YYNGEE. Trimming took off 3 bases at V and 5 bases at J, with 17 bases between the two ends.

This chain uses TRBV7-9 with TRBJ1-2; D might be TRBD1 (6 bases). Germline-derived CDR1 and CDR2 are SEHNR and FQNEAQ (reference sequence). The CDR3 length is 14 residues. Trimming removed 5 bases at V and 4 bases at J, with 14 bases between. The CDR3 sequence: CASSATDRSYGYTF. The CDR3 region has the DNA TGTGCCAGCAGCGCGACCGACAGGTCCTATGGCTACACCTTC.

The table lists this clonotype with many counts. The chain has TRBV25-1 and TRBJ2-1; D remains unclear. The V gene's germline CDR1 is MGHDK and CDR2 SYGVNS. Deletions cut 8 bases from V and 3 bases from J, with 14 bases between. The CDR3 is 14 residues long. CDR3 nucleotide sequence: TGTGCCAGCCCCCGGATTCTTGACTACAATGAGCAGTTCTTC. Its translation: CASPRILDYNEQFF.

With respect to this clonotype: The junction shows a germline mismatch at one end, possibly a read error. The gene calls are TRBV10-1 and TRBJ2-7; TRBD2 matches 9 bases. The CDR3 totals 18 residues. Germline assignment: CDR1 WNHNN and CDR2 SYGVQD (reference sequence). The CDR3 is CAISEPTDQSGRKYEQYF. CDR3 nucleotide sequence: TGCGCCATCAGTGAGCCGACCGATCAGAGCGGGAGGAAGTACGAGCAGTACTTC.

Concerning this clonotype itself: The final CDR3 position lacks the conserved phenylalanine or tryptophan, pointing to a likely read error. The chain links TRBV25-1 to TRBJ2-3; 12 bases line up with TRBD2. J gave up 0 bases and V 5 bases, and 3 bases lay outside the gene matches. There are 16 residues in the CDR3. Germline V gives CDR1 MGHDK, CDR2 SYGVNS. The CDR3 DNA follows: TGTGCCAGCAGTCAGACTAGCGGGGGCAGCACAGATACGCAGTATTCT. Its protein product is CASSQTSGGSTDTQYS.

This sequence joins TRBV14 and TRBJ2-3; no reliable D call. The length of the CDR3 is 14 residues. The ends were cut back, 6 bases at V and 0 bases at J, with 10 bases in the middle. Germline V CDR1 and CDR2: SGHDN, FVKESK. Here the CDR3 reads CASSYSDSTDTQYF. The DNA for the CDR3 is TGTGCCAGCAGTTACTCGGACAGCACAGATACGCAGTATTTT.

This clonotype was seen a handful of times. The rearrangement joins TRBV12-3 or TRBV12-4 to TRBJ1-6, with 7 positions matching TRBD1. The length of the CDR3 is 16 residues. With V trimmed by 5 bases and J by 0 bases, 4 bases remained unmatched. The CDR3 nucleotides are TGTGCCAGCAGTGACAGGGTTAGCTCCTATAATTCACCCCTCCACTTT. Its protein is CASSDRVSSYNSPLHF.

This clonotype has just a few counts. The CDR3 spells CASSLEFSPLHF. The CDR3, as DNA: TGTGCCAGCAGCTTAGAGTTTTCACCCCTCCACTTT. The V call is TRBV13, the J call TRBJ1-6, with D unresolved. The ends were cut back, 1 base at V and 9 bases at J, with 4 bases in the middle. This CDR3 comprises 12 residues. The germline V gene encodes CDR1 PRHDT and CDR2 FYEKMQ (reference sequence).

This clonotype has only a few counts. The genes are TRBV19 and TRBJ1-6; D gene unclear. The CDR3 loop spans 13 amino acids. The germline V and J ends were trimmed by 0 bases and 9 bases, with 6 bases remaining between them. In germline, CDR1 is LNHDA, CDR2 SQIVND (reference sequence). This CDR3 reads CASSIDGSSPLHF. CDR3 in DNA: TGTGCCAGTAGTATAGATGGGTCTTCACCCCTCCACTTT.

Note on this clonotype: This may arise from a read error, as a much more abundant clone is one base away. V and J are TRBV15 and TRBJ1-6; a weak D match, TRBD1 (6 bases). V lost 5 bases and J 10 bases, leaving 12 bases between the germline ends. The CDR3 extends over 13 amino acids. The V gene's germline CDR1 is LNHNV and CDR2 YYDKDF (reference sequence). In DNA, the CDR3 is TGTGCCACCAGCCCTCCGGGGGGCTCACCCCTCCACTTT. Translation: CATSPPGGSPLHF.

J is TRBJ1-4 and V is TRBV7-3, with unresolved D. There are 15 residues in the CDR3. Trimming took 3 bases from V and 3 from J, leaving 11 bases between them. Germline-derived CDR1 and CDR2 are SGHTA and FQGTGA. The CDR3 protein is CASSFPGPANEKLFF. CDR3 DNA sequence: TGTGCCAGCAGCTTTCCTGGGCCAGCTAATGAAAAACTGTTTTTT.

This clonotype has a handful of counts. The CDR3 coding sequence is TGTGCCAGCAGCTCGACTCAGGGGAGCTACGAGCAGTACTTC. This codes for CASSSTQGSYEQYF. V usage is TRBV7-6 and J usage is TRBJ2-7; D is possibly TRBD1 (6 bases). With 4 bases removed from V and 3 bases from J, the gap between germline ends came to 13 bases. Germline CDR1 SGHVS, CDR2 FNYEAQ. This CDR3 contains 14 residues.

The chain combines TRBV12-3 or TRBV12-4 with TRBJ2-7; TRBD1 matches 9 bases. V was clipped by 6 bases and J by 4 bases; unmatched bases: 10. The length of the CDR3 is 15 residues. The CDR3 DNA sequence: TGTGCCAGCAGGCGGACCGGGACAGGGAGTTACGAGCAGTACTTC. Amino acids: CASRRTGTGSYEQYF.

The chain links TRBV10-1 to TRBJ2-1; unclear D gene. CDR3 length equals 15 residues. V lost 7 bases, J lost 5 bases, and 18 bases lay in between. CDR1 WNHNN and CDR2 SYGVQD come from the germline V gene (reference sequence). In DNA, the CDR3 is TGCGCCAGCACCGAAGGACCCGAACTACACAATGAGCAGTTCTTC. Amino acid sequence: CASTEGPELHNEQFF.

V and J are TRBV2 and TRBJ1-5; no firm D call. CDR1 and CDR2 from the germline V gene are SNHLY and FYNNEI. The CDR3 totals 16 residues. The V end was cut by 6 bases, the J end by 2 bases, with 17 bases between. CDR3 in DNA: TGTGCCAGCAGCGCTACCTTGGCTAGAGGCAATCAGCCCCAGCATTTT. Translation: CASSATLARGNQPQHF.

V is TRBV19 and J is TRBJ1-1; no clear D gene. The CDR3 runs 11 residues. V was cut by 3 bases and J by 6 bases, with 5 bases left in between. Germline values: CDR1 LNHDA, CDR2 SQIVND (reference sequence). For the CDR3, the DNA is TGTGCCAGTAGTATGGTTTCTGAAGCTTTCTTT. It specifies CASSMVSEAFF. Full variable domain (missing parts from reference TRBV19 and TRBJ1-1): DGGITQSPKYLFRKEGQNVTLSCEQNLNHDAMYWYRQDPGQGLRLIYYSQIVNDFQKGDIAEGYSVSREKKESFPLTVTSAQKNPTAFYLCASSMVSEAFFGQGTRLTVV.

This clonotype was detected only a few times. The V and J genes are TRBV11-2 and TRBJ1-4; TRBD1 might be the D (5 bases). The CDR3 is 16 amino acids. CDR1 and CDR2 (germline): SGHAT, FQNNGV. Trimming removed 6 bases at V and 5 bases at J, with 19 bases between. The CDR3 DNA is TGTGCCAGCAGGGGTGCTGGGGCAGGGATAAATGAAAAACTGTTTTTT. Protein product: CASRGAGAGINEKLFF.